Shown below are 18 T cell receptor beta chains from a single sample sequenced in a study of T cells in Graves' hyperthyroidism and ophthalmopathy (dated by TCRdb to between 2019 and 2020). The method behind the library was multiplex PCR. TCRdb lists the instrument as Illumina HiSeq 2000. TCR beta CDR3 regions were amplified from RNA transcripts. For the first round of RT-PCR on the TCR CDR3, the HTBI primer set was used together with the Qiagen OneStep RT-PCR kit. Clones were called with MiXCR by TCRdb after fastp trimmed the public reads at Q25, and only in-frame beta chains were retained. Every CDR3 protein is listed once, alongside the most common genes and DNA of its rows. This sample is represented by hundreds of thousands of distinct CDR3 sequences; 15% to 20% of them were singletons. The ten largest clones represent approximately 48% of the sample. The sequencing input was blood. These receptors all come from a man aged 40-49 years with Graves' ophthalmopathy.

In this sample, this clonotype turned up a few times. V and J are TRBV27 and TRBJ2-7; maybe TRBD1 (6 bases). V dropped 5 bases and J dropped 7 bases, with 15 bases sitting between them. CDR1 is MNHEY, CDR2 SMNVEV, per germline (reference sequence). This CDR3 has 13 residues. The CDR3 loop reads CASSVNRVREQYF. The CDR3 coding sequence is TGTGCCAGCAGTGTAAACAGGGTGCGGGAGCAGTACTTC.

This clonotype occurred many times. V and J are TRBV12-5 and TRBJ2-7; weak D call: TRBD1 (6 bases). V was clipped by 5 bases and J by 2 bases, with 13 bases between them. Germline V CDR1 and CDR2: LGHNT, FRNRAP. The CDR3 is 14 amino acids. The CDR3 DNA follows: TGTGCTAGTGGTCCGCAAGGACAGACCTACGAGCAGTACTTC. This sequence encodes CASGPQGQTYEQYF. Looking up the rest from reference TRBV12-5 and TRBJ2-7 gives the full variable domain: DARVTQTPRHKVTEMGQEVTMRCQPILGHNTVFWYRQTMMQGLELLAYFRNRAPLDDSGMPKDRFSAEMPDATLATLKIQPSEPRDSAVYFCASGPQGQTYEQYFGPGTRLTVT.

This clonotype has at least ten counts. The chain joins TRBV7-9 to TRBJ2-2; 7 nucleotides match TRBD2. After removal of 5 bases from V and 5 bases from J, the junction contained 11 bases not matched to a gene. Germline V gene sequence: CDR1 SEHNR, CDR2 FQNEAQ (reference sequence). CDR3 size: 16 residues. The CDR3 reads CASSPPPGRGTGELFF. For the CDR3, the DNA is TGTGCCAGCAGCCCCCCTCCGGGGCGGGGGACCGGGGAGCTGTTTTTT.

Only a few counts were recorded for this clonotype. The V gene is TRBV5-6, the J gene TRBJ1-2, with D perhaps TRBD1 (6 bases). The CDR3 runs 13 residues. In germline, CDR1 is SGHDT, CDR2 YYEEEE. V was pared by 2 bases and J by 8 bases, with 13 bases between. In nucleotides, the CDR3 is TGTGCCAGCAGCTTTTTGAAGGGGGGCGGCTACACCTTC. Encoded protein: CASSFLKGGGYTF.

This clonotype was counted a few times. The chain couples TRBV20-1 to TRBJ2-7; no definite D call. CDR3 size: 13 residues. CDR1 DFQATT and CDR2 SNEGSKA come from the germline V gene (reference sequence). V lost 2 bases and J 6 bases, leaving 14 bases between the germline ends. This CDR3 is CSARQLTLGEQYF. The CDR3 DNA is TGCAGTGCTAGACAGCTGACCCTTGGCGAGCAGTACTTC.

The rearrangement links TRBV6-1 to TRBJ1-1; D is ambiguous. The CDR3 spans 16 residues. The ends were cut back, 8 bases at V and 0 bases at J, with 19 bases in the middle. Germline V gene sequence: CDR1 MNHNS, CDR2 SASEGT. The CDR3 spells CASPPGFGYMNTEAFF. The CDR3 DNA reads as TGTGCCAGCCCCCCAGGTTTCGGGTACATGAACACTGAAGCTTTCTTT.

V gene TRBV7-8 combines with J gene TRBJ2-7; possibly TRBD1 for D (6 bases). Germline V gene data show CDR1 as SGHVS and CDR2 as FQNEAQ. Between the trimmed V and J ends, which lost 2 bases and 0 bases, there was a span of 14 bases. The CDR3 is 16 residues long. CDR3 in amino acids: CASSLRARGASYEQYF. As DNA, the CDR3 is TGTGCCAGCAGCTTAAGGGCCAGGGGAGCCTCCTACGAGCAGTACTTC.

This clonotype was seen a handful of times. This rearrangement joins TRBV11-1 to TRBJ1-6, with TRBD1 as a possible D gene (5 bases). This CDR3 spans 14 amino acids. Per germline, CDR1 SGHAT and CDR2 FQDESV (reference sequence). Trimming removed 5 bases from V and 6 bases from J, with 11 bases in between. CDR3 DNA: TGTGCCAGCAGCCCCCGACAGATTAATTCACCCCTCCACTTT. Translated: CASSPRQINSPLHF.

This clonotype was detected many times. At one of its ends the junction is not consistent with the germline gene, which may arise from a read error. The J gene is TRBJ2-5, the V gene TRBV7-9; 9 bases are a match to TRBD2. The germline CDR1 and CDR2 sequences are SEHNR and FQNEAQ (reference sequence). This CDR3 comprises 16 residues. The CDR3 DNA sequence: TGTGCCAGCAGCCTAGCCCTAGCGGGACCACAAGAGACCCAGTACTTC. It codes for CASSLALAGPQETQYF.

There are a few counts of this clonotype. The chain has TRBV3-1 and TRBJ2-1; 12 nucleotides align to TRBD2. J gave up 4 bases and V 0 bases, and 10 bases lay outside the gene matches. Germline-derived CDR1 and CDR2 are LGHDT and YNNKEL (reference sequence). CDR3 size: 19 residues. Written as DNA, the CDR3 is TGTGCCAGCAGCCAAGAACTAGCGGGAGGCCCGAAGGGTTACAATGAGCAGTTCTTC. This encodes CASSQELAGGPKGYNEQFF.

The V and J genes are TRBV4-3 and TRBJ1-1; D is perhaps TRBD1 (6 bases). The CDR3 is 15 amino acids. Germline lookup yields CDR1 LGHNA and CDR2 YSLEER. The V and J ends lost 2 bases and 4 bases respectively, with 14 bases between them. The CDR3 DNA sequence: TGCGCCAGCAGCCAACGGCGGGGGGCAGGCACTGAAGCTTTCTTT. Translated: CASSQRRGAGTEAFF.

The chain employs TRBV4-1 and TRBJ1-2; tentative D call: TRBD1 (5 bases). Trimming removed 4 bases from V and 2 bases from J, with 14 bases in between. CDR3 length equals 15 residues. The V gene's germline CDR1 is MGHRA and CDR2 YSYEKL. CDR3 residues: CASSRISGENYGYTF. Here the CDR3 DNA reads TGCGCCAGCAGCCGAATATCGGGGGAGAACTATGGCTACACCTTC.

There are many counts of this clonotype. The chain links TRBV2 to TRBJ2-3, with D possibly matching TRBD2 (6 bases). The V end was cut by 5 bases, the J end by 3 bases, with 15 bases between. In germline, CDR1 is SNHLY, CDR2 FYNNEI. There are 15 residues in the CDR3. Written as DNA, the CDR3 is TGTGCCAGCAGTAAAAGTAGCGGAGGGACAGATACGCAGTATTTT. Translating it yields CASSKSSGGTDTQYF.

This clonotype was found many times. The rearrangement links TRBV2 to TRBJ1-2; 7 nucleotides line up with TRBD1. With V trimmed by 5 bases and J by 3 bases, 6 bases remained unmatched. CDR3 size: 14 residues. CDR1 is SNHLY and CDR2 is FYNNEI in the germline V gene. Here the CDR3 DNA reads TGTGCCAGCAGTCCGGGACAGAATTACTATGGCTACACCTTC. Protein: CASSPGQNYYGYTF.

This clonotype has ten or more counts. The rearrangement links TRBV5-1 to TRBJ2-3; TRBD2 agrees at 9 bases. Per the germline V gene, CDR1 is SGHRS and CDR2 is YFSETQ. Trimming took 0 bases from V and 5 from J; bases not matched to a gene: 7. The CDR3 is made up of 16 amino acids. This CDR3 reads CASSLVPAGGEDTQYF. The DNA for the CDR3 is TGCGCCAGCAGCTTGGTTCCAGCGGGAGGAGAAGATACGCAGTATTTT.

The table lists this clonotype with a few counts. The V and J genes are TRBV20-1 and TRBJ2-1; the match to TRBD2 covers 7 bases. The V and J ends lost 6 bases and 5 bases, in that order; junction bases with no gene match: 10. CDR1 is DFQATT and CDR2 is SNEGSKA in the germline V gene (reference sequence). The length of the CDR3 is 14 residues. For the CDR3, the DNA is TGCAGTGCGGCTCTCCCGGGGAGGGACAATGAGCAGTTCTTC. It translates to CSAALPGRDNEQFF.

This clonotype occurred a few times. The chain is built from TRBV7-8 and TRBJ2-2; 7 nucleotides agree with TRBD1. Losses at the gene ends were 6 bases for V and 3 bases for J; bases not matched to a gene: 13. Per germline, CDR1 SGHVS and CDR2 FQNEAQ. The CDR3 is 17 residues long. The DNA for the CDR3 is TGTGCCAGCAGTTTATGGCGACAGGGAACATACACCGGGGAGCTGTTTTTT. Protein sequence: CASSLWRQGTYTGELFF.

This clonotype has a handful of counts. This chain joins TRBV6-2 or TRBV6-3 and TRBJ2-1; 10 bases line up with TRBD2. The ends lost 0 bases at V and 9 bases at J; junction bases unmatched: 11. Germline V lookup: CDR1 MNHEY, CDR2 SVGEGT. The CDR3 extends over 17 amino acids. CDR3 DNA: TGTGCCAGCAGTTACTCGCACCTGGGACTAGCGATGGGTGAGCAGTTCTTC. Protein sequence: CASSYSHLGLAMGEQFF.